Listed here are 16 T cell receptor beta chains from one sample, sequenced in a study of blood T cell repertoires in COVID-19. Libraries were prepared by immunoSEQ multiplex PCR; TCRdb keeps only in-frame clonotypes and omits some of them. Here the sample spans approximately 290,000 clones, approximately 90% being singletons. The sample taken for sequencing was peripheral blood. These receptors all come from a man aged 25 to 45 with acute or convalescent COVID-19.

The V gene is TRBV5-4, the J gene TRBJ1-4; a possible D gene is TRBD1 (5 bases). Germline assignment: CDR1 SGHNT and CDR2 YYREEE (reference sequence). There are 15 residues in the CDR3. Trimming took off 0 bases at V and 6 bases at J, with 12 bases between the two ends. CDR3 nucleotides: TGTGCCAGCAGCTTGGCCGGCCAGGGCGATGAAAAACTGTTTTTT. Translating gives CASSLAGQGDEKLFF.

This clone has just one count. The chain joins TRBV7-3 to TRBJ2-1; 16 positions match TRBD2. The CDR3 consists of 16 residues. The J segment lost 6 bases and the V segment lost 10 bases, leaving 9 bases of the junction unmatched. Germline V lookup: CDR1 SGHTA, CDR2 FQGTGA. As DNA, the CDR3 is TGTGCCAACCCGGGACTAGCGGGGGGGCTAGGCAATGAGCAGTTCTTC. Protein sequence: CANPGLAGGLGNEQFF.

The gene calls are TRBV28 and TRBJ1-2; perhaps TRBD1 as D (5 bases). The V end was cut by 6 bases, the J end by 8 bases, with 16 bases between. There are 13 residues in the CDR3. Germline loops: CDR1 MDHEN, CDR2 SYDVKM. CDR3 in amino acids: CASRRGTPWGYTF. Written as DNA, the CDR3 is TGTGCCAGCAGACGCGGGACGCCGTGGGGCTACACCTTC.

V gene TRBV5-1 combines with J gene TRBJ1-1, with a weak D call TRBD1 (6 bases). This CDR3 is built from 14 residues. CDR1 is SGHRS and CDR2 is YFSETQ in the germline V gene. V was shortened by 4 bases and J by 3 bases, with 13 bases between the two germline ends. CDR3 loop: CASSPRGGDTEAFF. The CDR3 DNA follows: TGCGCCAGCAGCCCAAGGGGGGGTGACACTGAAGCTTTCTTT.

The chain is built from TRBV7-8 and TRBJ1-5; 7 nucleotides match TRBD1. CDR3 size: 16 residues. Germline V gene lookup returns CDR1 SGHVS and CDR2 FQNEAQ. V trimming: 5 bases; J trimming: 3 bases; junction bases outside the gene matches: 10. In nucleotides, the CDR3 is TGTGCCAGCAGCCCACGACAGGGTCTGGACAATCAGCCCCAGCATTTT. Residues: CASSPRQGLDNQPQHF.

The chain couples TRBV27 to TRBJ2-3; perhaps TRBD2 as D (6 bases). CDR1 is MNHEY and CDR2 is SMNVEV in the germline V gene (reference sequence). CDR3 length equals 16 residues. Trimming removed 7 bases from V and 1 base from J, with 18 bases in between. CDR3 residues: CASTGSRGTRTDTQYF. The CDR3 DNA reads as TGTGCCAGCACCGGGAGCCGCGGGACCCGCACAGATACGCAGTATTTT.

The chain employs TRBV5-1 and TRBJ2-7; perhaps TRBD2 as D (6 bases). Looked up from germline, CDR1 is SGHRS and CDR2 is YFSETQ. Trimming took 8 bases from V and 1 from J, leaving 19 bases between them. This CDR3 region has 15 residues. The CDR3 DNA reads TGCGCCAGTCAACCGGGACTCACAGAGTCCTACGAGCAGTACTTC. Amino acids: CASQPGLTESYEQYF.

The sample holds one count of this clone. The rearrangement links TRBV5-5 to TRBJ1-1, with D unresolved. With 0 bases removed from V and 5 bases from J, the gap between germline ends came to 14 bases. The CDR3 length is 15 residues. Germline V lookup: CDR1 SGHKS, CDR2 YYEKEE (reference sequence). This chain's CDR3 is CASSLGSGRETEAFF. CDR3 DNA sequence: TGTGCCAGCAGCTTGGGGTCGGGGAGGGAGACTGAAGCTTTCTTT.

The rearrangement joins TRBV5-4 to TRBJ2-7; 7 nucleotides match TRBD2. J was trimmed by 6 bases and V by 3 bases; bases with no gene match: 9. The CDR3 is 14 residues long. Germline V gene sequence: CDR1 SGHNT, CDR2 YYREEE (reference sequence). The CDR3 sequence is CASSWGTGGSEQYF. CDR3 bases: TGTGCCAGCAGCTGGGGGACGGGCGGGAGCGAGCAGTACTTC.

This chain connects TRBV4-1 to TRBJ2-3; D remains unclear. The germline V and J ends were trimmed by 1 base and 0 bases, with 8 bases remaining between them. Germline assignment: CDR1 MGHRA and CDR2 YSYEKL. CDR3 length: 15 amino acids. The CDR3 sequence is CASSQVGLSTDTQYF. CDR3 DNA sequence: TGCGCCAGCAGCCAAGTCGGTCTGAGCACAGATACGCAGTATTTT.

The DNA of the CDR3 is TGTGCCAGCAGCTTGGGACACAACTATGGCTACACCTTC. Protein product: CASSLGHNYGYTF. V is TRBV7-3 and J is TRBJ1-2, with a tentative D call TRBD1 (6 bases). The CDR3 covers 13 residues. CDR1 is SGHTA and CDR2 is FQGTGA in the germline V gene. V was clipped by 3 bases and J by 2 bases, with 7 bases between them.

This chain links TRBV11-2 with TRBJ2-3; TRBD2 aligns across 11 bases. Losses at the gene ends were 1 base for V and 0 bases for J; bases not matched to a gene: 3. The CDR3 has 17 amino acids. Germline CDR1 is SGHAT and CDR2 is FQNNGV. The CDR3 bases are TGTGCCAGCAGCTTAGGGCTAGCGGGGGGAAGCACAGATACGCAGTATTTT. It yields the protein CASSLGLAGGSTDTQYF.

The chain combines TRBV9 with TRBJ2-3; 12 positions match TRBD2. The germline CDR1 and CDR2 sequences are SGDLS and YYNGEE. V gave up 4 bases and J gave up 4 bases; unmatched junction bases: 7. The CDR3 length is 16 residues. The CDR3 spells CASSPASGRASDTQYF. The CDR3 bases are TGTGCCAGCAGCCCCGCTAGCGGGAGGGCCTCAGATACGCAGTATTTT.

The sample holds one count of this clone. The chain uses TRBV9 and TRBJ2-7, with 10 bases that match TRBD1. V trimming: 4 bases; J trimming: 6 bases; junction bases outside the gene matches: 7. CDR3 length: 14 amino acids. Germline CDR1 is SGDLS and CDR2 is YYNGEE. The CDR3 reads CASSTRTGGSEQYF. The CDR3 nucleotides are TGTGCCAGCAGCACCCGGACAGGGGGGAGCGAGCAGTACTTC.

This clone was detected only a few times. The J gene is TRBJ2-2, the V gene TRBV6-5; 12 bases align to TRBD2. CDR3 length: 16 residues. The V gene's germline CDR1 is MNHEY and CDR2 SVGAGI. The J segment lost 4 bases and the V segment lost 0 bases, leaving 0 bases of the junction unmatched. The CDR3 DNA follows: TGTGCCAGCAGTTACTCGACTAGCGGGAGCACCGGGGAGCTGTTTTTT. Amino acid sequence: CASSYSTSGSTGELFF.

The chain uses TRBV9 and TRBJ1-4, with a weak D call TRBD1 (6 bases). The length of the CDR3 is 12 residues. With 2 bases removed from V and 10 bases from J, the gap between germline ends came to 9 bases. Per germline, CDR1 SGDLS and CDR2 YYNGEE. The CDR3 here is CASSVTGRKLFF. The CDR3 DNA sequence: TGTGCCAGCAGCGTCACAGGGCGAAAACTGTTTTTT.